This passage covers 14 T cell receptor beta chains from one sample sequenced in a study of blood T cell repertoires in COVID-19. Method: immunoSEQ multiplex PCR; TCRdb's copy keeps in-frame clones and lacks some. The repertoire holds roughly 80,000 clones, with about 85% as singletons. The specimen was peripheral blood. The receptors were gathered from a woman in her 70s with acute or convalescent COVID-19.

This clone was recorded only once. The chain uses TRBV27 and TRBJ1-1, with 7 bases that match TRBD1. CDR1 is MNHEY, CDR2 SMNVEV, per germline (reference sequence). The CDR3 is made up of 15 amino acids. Trimming took 6 bases from V and 1 from J; bases not matched to a gene: 8. The CDR3 region is CASRREQGRNTEAFF. DNA of the CDR3: TGTGCCAGCAGAAGAGAACAGGGGAGGAACACTGAAGCTTTCTTT.

The chain couples TRBV10-3 to TRBJ2-3; 8 bases agree with TRBD1. The CDR3 is 16 amino acids. The germline CDR1 and CDR2 sequences are ENHRY and SYGVKD. The J segment lost 4 bases and the V segment lost 6 bases, leaving 12 bases of the junction unmatched. CDR3 region: CAIRSRTGIEADTQYF. CDR3 DNA sequence: TGTGCCATCAGGTCTAGGACAGGGATTGAGGCAGATACGCAGTATTTT.

This clone was counted between two and nine times. The genes are TRBV9 and TRBJ2-2; no clear D. The CDR3 sequence is 12 residues long. V was cut by 4 bases and J by 7 bases, with 8 bases left in between. Per the germline V gene, CDR1 is SGDLS and CDR2 is YYNGEE. This CDR3 is CASSPEYGELFF. In DNA form, the CDR3 reads TGTGCCAGCAGCCCCGAGTACGGGGAGCTGTTTTTT.

V usage is TRBV3-1 (or the pseudogene TRBV3-2) and J usage is TRBJ2-2, with a tentative D call TRBD1 (6 bases). There are 15 residues in the CDR3. Trimming took 1 base from V and 0 from J, leaving 6 bases between them. CDR1 and CDR2 from the germline V gene are LGHDT and YNNKEL (reference sequence). This chain's CDR3 is CASSQGTANTGELFF. The CDR3 bases are TGTGCCAGCAGCCAAGGGACAGCGAACACCGGGGAGCTGTTTTTT.

This clone was seen a handful of times. This chain joins TRBV10-3 and TRBJ2-2; perhaps TRBD1 as D (6 bases). Trimming removed 7 bases from V and 2 bases from J, with 11 bases in between. The length of the CDR3 is 14 residues. Germline CDR1 is ENHRY and CDR2 is SYGVKD. CDR3 nucleotide sequence: TGTGCCATCACCCCGACAGGAAACACCGGGGAGCTGTTTTTT. Encoded protein: CAITPTGNTGELFF.

The count of this clone is one. The V gene is TRBV5-4, the J gene TRBJ2-5; D may be TRBD2 (6 bases). The CDR3 is 15 amino acids. V lost 0 bases to trimming and J lost 5 bases, with 14 bases between them. In germline, CDR1 is SGHNT, CDR2 YYREEE (reference sequence). The CDR3 DNA reads TGTGCCAGCAGCTTGGGATTGCGGGGTTTGGAGACCCAGTACTTC. Translating gives CASSLGLRGLETQYF.

V is TRBV5-1 and J is TRBJ1-3; no definite D call. CDR3 length equals 17 residues. Germline V gene data show CDR1 as SGHRS and CDR2 as YFSETQ. The V end lost 0 bases, the J end lost 0 bases, and 13 bases lay between the germline ends. The CDR3 nucleotides read TGCGCCAGCAGCTTGGATGGAGGGATCTTCTCTGGAAACACCATATATTTT. This encodes CASSLDGGIFSGNTIYF.

The V and J genes are TRBV4-2 and TRBJ2-1, with D maybe TRBD2 (6 bases). The V end lost 5 bases, the J end lost 8 bases, and 13 bases lay between the germline ends. There are 13 residues in the CDR3. Germline CDR1 is LGHNA and CDR2 is YNFKEQ. DNA of the CDR3: TGTGCCAGCAGCGACGCGGGACGGGATGAGCAGTTCTTC. This codes for CASSDAGRDEQFF.

The chain joins TRBV2 to TRBJ1-2, with 9 bases that match TRBD1. Germline CDR1 reads SNHLY; CDR2 reads FYNNEI. Trimming took 2 bases from V and 7 from J; bases not matched to a gene: 11. This CDR3 is built from 16 residues. CDR3 protein: CASSEQGGQGGPGYTF. In nucleotides, the CDR3 is TGTGCCAGCAGTGAACAGGGGGGACAGGGAGGGCCTGGCTACACCTTC.

This clone came up once. The gene calls are TRBV24-1 and TRBJ1-2, with unresolved D. Between the trimmed V and J ends, which lost 3 bases and 7 bases, there was a span of 8 bases. This CDR3 is 12 amino acids long. Germline CDR1 is KGHDR and CDR2 is SFDVKD. Written as DNA, the CDR3 is TGTGCCACCAGTGATCCAGACTTTGGCTACACCTTC. Translated, it gives CATSDPDFGYTF.

This clone showed up just a few times. The chain combines TRBV12-3 or TRBV12-4 with TRBJ1-5; no definite D call. The length of the CDR3 is 13 residues. Trimming cost V 5 bases and J 2 bases, with 7 bases left between them. CDR3 in DNA: TGTGCCAGCAGTCTCCGTGGCAATCAGCCCCAGCATTTT. The encoded protein is CASSLRGNQPQHF.

This clone was picked up one time. The V call is TRBV6-5, the J call TRBJ1-6, with 8 bases fitting TRBD1. With 6 bases clipped from V and 9 bases from J, the junction kept 7 bases outside the gene matches. The CDR3 loop spans 14 amino acids. From germline, CDR1 is MNHEY and CDR2 SVGAGI. The CDR3 here is CASSQTGVGSPLHF. DNA of the CDR3: TGTGCCAGCAGCCAGACAGGGGTGGGTTCACCCCTCCACTTT.

This clone has a handful of counts. The chain employs TRBV5-8 and TRBJ2-5; D gene uncertain. This CDR3 region has 14 residues. The V gene lost 1 base and the J gene lost 1 base, with 8 bases spanning the gap. Germline assignment: CDR1 SGHTS and CDR2 YDEGEE. CDR3 sequence: CASSLIQTQETQYF. The DNA for the CDR3 is TGTGCCAGCAGCTTGATACAGACCCAAGAGACCCAGTACTTC. The entire variable domain, with the rest obtained from reference TRBV5-8 and TRBJ2-5, is as follows: EAGVTQSPTHLIKTRGQQATLRCSPISGHTSVYWYQQALGLGLQFLLWYDEGEERNRGNFPPRFSGRQFPNYSSELNVNALELEDSALYLCASSLIQTQETQYFGPGTRLLVL.

This chain links TRBV7-9 with TRBJ2-1; TRBD2 matches 10 bases. The germline V gene has CDR1 SEHNR and CDR2 FQNEAQ (reference sequence). V lost 3 bases, J lost 7 bases, and 12 bases stayed unmatched. This CDR3 spans 17 amino acids. DNA of the CDR3: TGTGCCAGCAGCTTCGGGCTAGCGGGAGTTTTTAGGAATGAGCAGTTCTTC. It is translated as CASSFGLAGVFRNEQFF.